Shown below are 20 T cell receptor beta chains from a single sample sequenced in a study of a mutant IDH1 vaccine in newly diagnosed glioma. Documented time point: week 47, end of study. With topical imiquimod, each dose of the vaccine consisted of 300 ug of mutant IDH1 20-mer peptide. The antigens these receptors bind are not known. Method: immunoSEQ multiplex PCR; TCRdb's copy keeps in-frame clones and lacks some. The top ten clones hold roughly a sixth of a sample with 40,000 to 50,000 clones, around 82% of them seen once. This specimen was PBMCs, taken from a glioma patient whose treatment included an IDH1 peptide vaccine. Source of these receptors: a young man with glioma. Some clones in this sample may be carry-over from other donors' samples.

This clone is medium-sized. The chain combines TRBV7-2 with TRBJ2-3, with 8 positions matching TRBD1. CDR1 is SGHTA and CDR2 is FQGNSA in the germline V gene. There are 15 residues in the CDR3. After removal of 6 bases from V and 4 bases from J, the junction contained 9 bases not matched to a gene. CDR3 in DNA: TGTGCCAGCAGTTTAACGACAGGGGTCCCAGATACGCAGTATTTT. It codes for CASSLTTGVPDTQYF.

In DNA, the CDR3 is TGTGCCAGCAGCTTAACTCAGGGGACTAACTATGGCTACACCTTC. Residues: CASSLTQGTNYGYTF. This chain connects TRBV11-2 to TRBJ1-2; TRBD1 is a possible D gene (6 bases). V gave up 2 bases and J gave up 0 bases, with 10 bases separating them. The CDR3 consists of 15 residues. Germline V lookup: CDR1 SGHAT, CDR2 FQNNGV.

CDR3 bases: TGTGCCACCAGCAGAGGATCGGGGATGTCTACCGGGGAGCTGTTTTTT. It codes for CATSRGSGMSTGELFF. The V gene is TRBV15, the J gene TRBJ2-2, with D maybe TRBD2 (5 bases). The CDR3 totals 16 residues. Trimming took 1 base from V and 5 from J, leaving 14 bases between them. Looked up from germline, CDR1 is LNHNV and CDR2 is YYDKDF (reference sequence).

The chain recombines TRBV7-8 with TRBJ1-1; D is unresolved. The length of the CDR3 is 14 residues. Germline CDR1 is SGHVS and CDR2 is FQNEAQ. V lost 5 bases to trimming and J lost 3 bases, with 13 bases between them. The CDR3 nucleotides read TGTGCCAGCAGCCCGGGCGCCCTAGACACTGAAGCTTTCTTT. It is translated as CASSPGALDTEAFF.

The V and J genes are TRBV2 and TRBJ1-2, with 7 bases lining up with TRBD1. J gave up 1 base and V 1 base, and 9 bases lay outside the gene matches. Germline V gene data show CDR1 as SNHLY and CDR2 as FYNNEI. The CDR3 has 17 residues. The CDR3 region is CASSEVTGDLFNYGYTF. CDR3 nucleotide sequence: TGTGCCAGCAGTGAAGTCACAGGGGACCTATTTAACTATGGCTACACCTTC.

This clone has a handful of counts. The chain employs TRBV4-3 and TRBJ2-2, with a weak D call TRBD2 (6 bases). The CDR3 is 15 amino acids. V was trimmed by 4 bases and J by 3 bases, leaving 12 bases between them. In germline, CDR1 is LGHNA, CDR2 YSLEER. CDR3 in DNA: TGCGCCAGCAGCCGGACTACAGGTTACACCGGGGAGCTGTTTTTT. Translated, it gives CASSRTTGYTGELFF.

V is TRBV7-9 and J is TRBJ1-1; D is perhaps TRBD1 (5 bases). Germline CDR1 and CDR2: SEHNR and FQNEAQ (reference sequence). CDR3 length: 13 residues. The germline V and J ends were trimmed by 5 bases and 5 bases, with 12 bases remaining between them. CDR3 sequence (DNA): TGTGCCAGCAGCATTTCAGGGAGGACTGAAGCTTTCTTT. This codes for CASSISGRTEAFF. Variable domain in full (rest from reference TRBV7-9 and TRBJ1-1): DTGVSQNPRHKITKRGQNVTFRCDPISEHNRLYWYRQTLGQGPEFLTYFQNEAQLEKSRLLSDRFSAERPKGSFSTLEIQRTEQGDSAMYLCASSISGRTEAFFGQGTRLTVV.

This clone came up a few times. The gene calls are TRBV29-1 and TRBJ1-1, with D perhaps matching TRBD1 (6 bases). This CDR3 has 14 amino acids. Trimming stripped 7 bases from V and 3 bases from J, with 18 bases between. The germline V gene has CDR1 SQVTM and CDR2 ANQGSEA. The CDR3 protein is CSARGGNPDTEAFF. DNA for the CDR3: TGCAGCGCCCGAGGGGGGAACCCGGACACTGAAGCTTTCTTT.

The chain has TRBV9 and TRBJ1-5; D not certain. The CDR3 extends over 14 amino acids. The V end was cut by 0 bases, the J end by 5 bases, with 9 bases between. CDR1 is SGDLS and CDR2 is YYNGEE in the germline V gene. The CDR3 is CASSVGGLHQPQHF. The CDR3 nucleotides read TGTGCCAGCAGCGTAGGAGGTTTACATCAGCCCCAGCATTTT.

The chain joins TRBV11-1 to TRBJ2-1; weak D call: TRBD1 (5 bases). V lost 3 bases to trimming and J lost 3 bases, with 12 bases between them. CDR1 is SGHAT and CDR2 is FQDESV in the germline V gene (reference sequence). The CDR3 sequence is 15 residues long. The CDR3 region is CASSFRADNYNEQFF. The CDR3 DNA reads TGTGCCAGCAGCTTCCGGGCGGACAACTACAATGAGCAGTTCTTC.

The rearrangement uses TRBV7-2 and TRBJ2-3, with a possible D match to TRBD1 (6 bases). Germline V lookup: CDR1 SGHTA, CDR2 FQGNSA. There are 14 residues in the CDR3. V shed 3 bases and J shed 2 bases, with 9 bases lying between them. This CDR3 is CASSLDRITDTQYF. CDR3 nucleotide sequence: TGTGCCAGCAGCTTGGACAGAATCACAGATACGCAGTATTTT.

The chain employs TRBV5-1 and TRBJ1-1; no reliable D call. Looked up from germline, CDR1 is SGHRS and CDR2 is YFSETQ. Trimming left V 1 base short and J 0 bases short, with 10 bases between. This CDR3 contains 15 residues. CDR3: CASSLLEGMNTEAFF. For the CDR3, the DNA is TGCGCCAGCAGCTTGTTGGAGGGCATGAACACTGAAGCTTTCTTT.

The rearrangement joins TRBV29-1 to TRBJ2-7, with D perhaps matching TRBD1 (5 bases). The CDR3 loop spans 13 amino acids. The V and J ends lost 1 base and 2 bases respectively, with 9 bases between them. The germline CDR1 and CDR2 sequences are SQVTM and ANQGSEA. The CDR3: CSVEGGRAYEQYF. The CDR3 nucleotides read TGCAGCGTTGAAGGGGGCAGGGCCTACGAGCAGTACTTC.

In this sample, this clone turned up once. The chain links TRBV5-6 to TRBJ2-7, with D unclear. V shed 0 bases and J shed 6 bases, with 10 bases lying between them. The CDR3 is 13 residues long. Germline V CDR1 and CDR2: SGHDT, YYEEEE. CDR3 protein: CASSLAGLSEQYF. For the CDR3, the DNA is TGTGCCAGCAGCTTGGCAGGTTTATCCGAGCAGTACTTC.

J is TRBJ2-5 and V is TRBV2; TRBD2 aligns across 7 bases. The germline gives CDR1 SNHLY, CDR2 FYNNEI. V lost 2 bases to trimming and J lost 4 bases; unmatched junction nucleotides: 10. This CDR3 has 16 residues. The CDR3 DNA follows: TGTGCCAGCAGTGAACCCTGGCCGGGGGAGGGAGAGACCCAGTACTTC. This sequence encodes CASSEPWPGEGETQYF.

This clone was detected once. This rearrangement joins TRBV5-1 to TRBJ2-3, with D possibly being TRBD1 or TRBD2 (6 bases each). The V and J ends lost 2 bases and 1 base respectively, with 20 bases between them. Germline assignment: CDR1 SGHRS and CDR2 YFSETQ. This CDR3 contains 18 residues. CDR3 sequence: CASSFGEGGTEGTDTQYF. The CDR3 DNA is TGCGCCAGCAGCTTTGGAGAGGGGGGTACAGAGGGCACAGATACGCAGTATTTT.

The V gene is TRBV5-1, the J gene TRBJ2-1, with 7 bases matching TRBD2. CDR3 length equals 15 residues. Trimming at V came to 0 bases and at J to 3 bases, leaving 3 bases not matched to a gene. Germline CDR1 and CDR2: SGHRS and YFSETQ. This CDR3 reads CASSLDGLGYNEQFF. The CDR3 DNA sequence: TGCGCCAGCAGCTTGGACGGACTAGGCTACAATGAGCAGTTCTTC.

The J gene is TRBJ2-5, the V gene TRBV7-9; TRBD2 is a possible D gene (6 bases). The assigned J gene may be wrong: the sequence end matches TRBJ2-7 better. The CDR3 has 14 amino acids. Germline assignment: CDR1 SEHNR and CDR2 FQNEAQ (reference sequence). CDR3 coding DNA: TGTGCCAGCAGCTTAGGCGGGACCGGCTACGAGCAGTACTTC. It encodes CASSLGGTGYEQYF.

The chain recombines TRBV19 with TRBJ2-7, with TRBD1 as a possible D gene (6 bases). Trimming removed 6 bases at V and 1 base at J, with 13 bases between. The CDR3 is 14 amino acids. Germline-derived CDR1 and CDR2 are LNHDA and SQIVND (reference sequence). The CDR3 bases are TGTGCCAGTAGCCACAGGGCTGGGTCCTACGAGCAGTACTTC. It codes for CASSHRAGSYEQYF.

The chain couples TRBV9 to TRBJ2-7; 7 bases fit TRBD2. The V gene's germline CDR1 is SGDLS and CDR2 YYNGEE. The CDR3 covers 15 residues. J lost 3 bases, V lost 2 bases, and 8 bases had no gene match. The CDR3: CASSVSIGEGYEQYF. CDR3 bases: TGTGCCAGCAGCGTCTCGATCGGGGAGGGCTACGAGCAGTACTTC.